Sequencing of this TCR beta chain was carried out in a study of T cell changes during pregnancy in multiple sclerosis. The length of the CDR3 is 16 residues. V gave up 1 base and J gave up 0 bases, with 10 bases separating them. CDR1 is SGHAT, CDR2 FQNNGV, per germline. Repertoires were generated with immunoSEQ multiplex PCR, while TCRdb's copy carries only in-frame clones and drops some. The sample carries more than 30,000 clones, around 90% recorded once. The source material was CD4+ T cells from peripheral blood mononuclear cells, sampled before pregnancy. The TCR was taken from a female donor with multiple sclerosis, enrolled in a pregnancy study. The chain has TRBV11-2 and TRBJ1-3; D is possibly TRBD1 (5 bases). CDR3 DNA: TGTGCCAGCAGCTTAGGAAGACAGCTCTCTGGAAACACCATATATTTT. Protein: CASSLGRQLSGNTIYF. The entire variable domain, with the rest obtained from reference TRBV11-2 and TRBJ1-3, is as follows: EAGVAQSPRYKIIEKRQSVAFWCNPISGHATLYWYQQILGQGPKLLIQFQNNGVVDDSQLPKDRFSAERLKGVDSTLKIQPAKLEDSAVYLCASSLGRQLSGNTIYFGEGSWLTVV.